Following are 31 T cell receptor beta chains from one sample sequenced in a study of blood T cell repertoires in COVID-19. The table came from immunoSEQ multiplex PCR; TCRdb's copy has only in-frame clones and leaves some out. Among about 310,000 clones listed, 85% to 90% were seen once. The sequenced material came from PBMCs or T cells enriched from blood (not recorded which). These receptors all come from a woman aged 30 to 39 who had recovered from COVID-19.

The V call is TRBV6-5, the J call TRBJ2-7; 10 bases are a match to TRBD2. The CDR3 runs 15 residues. Germline CDR1 is MNHEY and CDR2 is SVGAGI. V lost 4 bases to trimming and J lost 3 bases; unmatched junction nucleotides: 6. CDR3 sequence reads: CASSSPSGSHYEQYF. The CDR3 DNA is TGTGCCAGCAGTTCACCTAGCGGGAGTCACTACGAGCAGTACTTC.

CDR3 amino acids: CASSFGRYYGYTF. The CDR3 DNA is TGTGCCAGCAGTTTCGGCAGGTATTATGGCTACACCTTC. This chain uses TRBV27 with TRBJ1-2; D is unresolved. Trimming cost V 3 bases and J 5 bases, with 10 bases left between them. This CDR3 comprises 13 residues. Germline V lookup: CDR1 MNHEY, CDR2 SMNVEV (reference sequence).

CDR3 nucleotides: TGTGCCAGTAGTCCATCTATCAATGAGCAGTTCTTC. Residues: CASSPSINEQFF. This chain uses TRBV19 with TRBJ2-1; D is unresolved. Germline V gene sequence: CDR1 LNHDA, CDR2 SQIVND (reference sequence). The germline V and J ends were trimmed by 5 bases and 6 bases, with 8 bases remaining between them. The CDR3 consists of 12 residues.

This clone appeared a single time. The chain recombines TRBV7-2 with TRBJ1-4; 7 nucleotides match TRBD1. CDR1 SGHTA and CDR2 FQGNSA come from the germline V gene. V dropped 4 bases and J dropped 5; count of bases not matched to a gene: 19. CDR3 length: 19 residues. CDR3 residues: CASSSDREALPSGNEKLFF. In nucleotides, the CDR3 is TGTGCCAGCAGCTCCGACAGGGAGGCGCTACCTTCGGGGAATGAAAAACTGTTTTTT.

The table lists this clone with a count of one. V usage is TRBV30 and J usage is TRBJ2-5; perhaps TRBD2 as D (7 bases). Trimming left V 5 bases short and J 5 bases short, with 18 bases between. This CDR3 comprises 14 residues. The germline V gene has CDR1 GTSNPN and CDR2 SVGIG (reference sequence). Here the CDR3 DNA reads TGTGCCTGGGACCAACAGGGCGGGGGTGAGACCCAGTACTTC. It codes for CAWDQQGGGETQYF.

The chain combines TRBV5-1 with TRBJ1-5; D might be TRBD1 (6 bases). This CDR3 has 14 amino acids. The V end lost 4 bases, the J end lost 2 bases, and 10 bases lay between the germline ends. Looked up from germline, CDR1 is SGHRS and CDR2 is YFSETQ. CDR3 region: CASSIQGGNQPQHF. As DNA, the CDR3 is TGCGCCAGCAGCATACAGGGTGGCAATCAGCCCCAGCATTTT.

CDR3 amino acids: CASSPGTSEYEQYF. CDR3 DNA sequence: TGTGCCAGCAGCCCCGGGACTAGCGAGTACGAGCAGTACTTC. The V gene is TRBV7-2, the J gene TRBJ2-7, with TRBD2 matching 10 bases. V shed 5 bases, J shed 4 bases, and the junction held 5 bases outside the gene matches. CDR3 size: 14 residues. Germline CDR1 is SGHTA and CDR2 is FQGNSA.

The CDR3 DNA follows: TGTGCCAGCAGCCCGTCGACAGGGGACTATGGCTACACCTTC. Translated, it gives CASSPSTGDYGYTF. The rearrangement links TRBV7-9 to TRBJ1-2; TRBD1 agrees at 8 bases. After removal of 5 bases from V and 3 bases from J, the junction contained 5 bases not matched to a gene. The CDR3 totals 14 residues. The germline gives CDR1 SEHNR, CDR2 FQNEAQ (reference sequence). Drawing the rest from reference TRBV7-9 and TRBJ1-2, the complete variable domain is DTGVSQNPRHKITKRGQNVTFRCDPISEHNRLYWYRQTLGQGPEFLTYFQNEAQLEKSRLLSDRFSAERPKGSFSTLEIQRTEQGDSAMYLCASSPSTGDYGYTFGSGTRLTVV.

V gene TRBV18 combines with J gene TRBJ2-7; a possible D gene is TRBD2 (7 bases). Germline CDR1 reads KGHSH; CDR2 reads LQKENI. Deletions cut 1 base from V and 5 bases from J, with 9 bases between. The CDR3 extends over 13 amino acids. CDR3 sequence (DNA): TGTGCCAGCTCACCACGGGGGGGCCACGAGCAGTACTTC. This sequence encodes CASSPRGGHEQYF.

J is TRBJ1-4 and V is TRBV27; the match to TRBD1 covers 12 bases. After removal of 5 bases from V and 8 bases from J, the junction contained 6 bases not matched to a gene. The germline gives CDR1 MNHEY, CDR2 SMNVEV (reference sequence). The CDR3 totals 15 residues. CDR3 coding DNA: TGTGCCAGCAGTCCAATGGGACAGGGGGCGGAAAAACTGTTTTTT. This gives the protein CASSPMGQGAEKLFF.

V usage is TRBV5-1 and J usage is TRBJ1-5; no clear D. This CDR3 is built from 14 residues. Germline CDR1 and CDR2: SGHRS and YFSETQ. With 0 bases removed from V and 6 bases from J, the gap between germline ends came to 10 bases. The CDR3 region has the DNA TGCGCCAGCAGCTTGGGGCTCCCAGGTCAGCCCCAGCATTTT. Its protein product is CASSLGLPGQPQHF. The full variable domain, in which reference TRBV5-1 and TRBJ1-5 provide the parts outside the CDR3, is KAGVTQTPRYLIKTRGQQVTLSCSPISGHRSVSWYQQTPGQGLQFLFEYFSETQRNKGNFPGRFSGRQFSNSRSEMNVSTLELGDSALYLCASSLGLPGQPQHFGDGTRLSIL.

This chain links TRBV14 with TRBJ2-1, with 10 bases identical to TRBD2. CDR1 and CDR2 from the germline V gene are SGHDN and FVKESK. The CDR3 extends over 15 amino acids. J lost 5 bases, V lost 5 bases, and 6 bases had no gene match. The CDR3 DNA reads TGTGCCAGCAGCGGGCTAGCGGGAGTCCACAATGAGCAGTTCTTC. Its protein product is CASSGLAGVHNEQFF. The full variable domain, with the rest looked up from reference TRBV14 and TRBJ2-1, is EAGVTQFPSHSVIEKGQTVTLRCDPISGHDNLYWYRRVMGKEIKFLLHFVKESKQDESGMPNNRFLAERTGGTYSTLKVQPAELEDSGVYFCASSGLAGVHNEQFFGPGTRLTVL.

The chain combines TRBV5-5 with TRBJ2-7, with a tentative D call TRBD2 (6 bases). The germline gives CDR1 SGHKS, CDR2 YYEKEE (reference sequence). The CDR3 length is 15 residues. Trimming took 1 base from V and 0 from J, leaving 11 bases between them. The CDR3 protein is CASSLSGGVSYEQYF. The CDR3, as DNA: TGTGCCAGCAGCTTGTCCGGGGGTGTCTCCTACGAGCAGTACTTC.

The rearrangement links TRBV2 to TRBJ1-2; a possible D gene is TRBD1 (5 bases). V lost 4 bases and J 4 bases, leaving 13 bases between the germline ends. The CDR3 runs 14 residues. The germline V gene encodes CDR1 SNHLY and CDR2 FYNNEI. CDR3 sequence reads: CASSVGGITYGYTF. The CDR3 DNA sequence: TGTGCCAGCAGTGTCGGGGGGATTACCTATGGCTACACCTTC.

CDR3 nucleotides: TGTGCCAGCTCATTGGACAGGATGAACACTGAAGCTTTCTTT. Its protein is CASSLDRMNTEAFF. The chain uses TRBV18 and TRBJ1-1; 7 bases agree with TRBD1. CDR1 and CDR2 from the germline V gene are KGHSH and LQKENI. With V trimmed by 5 bases and J by 0 bases, 3 bases remained unmatched. The CDR3 sequence is 14 residues long.

The CDR3 loop is CASSRPGLPNEQFF. The CDR3 DNA follows: TGTGCCAGCAGCCGTCCGGGACTACCCAATGAGCAGTTCTTC. V usage is TRBV11-2 and J usage is TRBJ2-1; TRBD2 matches 7 bases. The V and J ends lost 5 bases and 6 bases, in that order; junction bases with no gene match: 7. The CDR3 consists of 14 residues. Germline CDR1 and CDR2: SGHAT and FQNNGV. Based on the CDR3 plus reference TRBV11-2 and TRBJ2-1, the full variable domain is EAGVAQSPRYKIIEKRQSVAFWCNPISGHATLYWYQQILGQGPKLLIQFQNNGVVDDSQLPKDRFSAERLKGVDSTLKIQPAKLEDSAVYLCASSRPGLPNEQFFGPGTRLTVL.

The chain employs TRBV5-6 and TRBJ1-2, with a weak D call TRBD1 (6 bases). The germline CDR1 and CDR2 sequences are SGHDT and YYEEEE. Trimming removed 5 bases from V and 3 bases from J, with 14 bases in between. This CDR3 is 14 amino acids long. The CDR3 is CASSSPGAYYGYTF. DNA for the CDR3: TGTGCCAGCAGTTCACCAGGGGCTTACTATGGCTACACCTTC. Full variable domain (remainder filled in from reference TRBV5-6 and TRBJ1-2): DAGVTQSPTHLIKTRGQQVTLRCSPKSGHDTVSWYQQALGQGPQFIFQYYEEEERQRGNFPDRFSGHQFPNYSSELNVNALLLGDSALYLCASSSPGAYYGYTFGSGTRLTVV.

The chain links TRBV4-3 to TRBJ2-5; D uncertain. The CDR3 consists of 17 residues. In germline, CDR1 is LGHNA, CDR2 YSLEER. Trimming shortened V by 0 bases and J by 1 base, and 15 bases separated the two germline ends. The CDR3 region is CASSQDSFFHSQETQYF. In DNA form, the CDR3 reads TGCGCCAGCAGCCAAGATTCTTTTTTCCACAGCCAAGAGACCCAGTACTTC.

The genes are TRBV6-1 and TRBJ1-5; the D gene is possibly TRBD1 (6 bases). CDR3 length: 15 amino acids. Trimming shortened V by 1 base and J by 3 bases, and 10 bases separated the two germline ends. Germline values: CDR1 MNHNS, CDR2 SASEGT. The DNA for the CDR3 is TGTGCCAGCAGTGAAGAGGACAGACTCAATCAGCCCCAGCATTTT. As protein: CASSEEDRLNQPQHF.

The rearrangement joins TRBV29-1 to TRBJ2-3; no clear D gene. The CDR3 contains 11 residues. CDR1 and CDR2 (germline): SQVTM, ANQGSEA. V dropped 4 bases and J dropped 4 bases, with 6 bases sitting between them. The CDR3: CSVAPPDTQYF. The CDR3 DNA sequence: TGCAGCGTTGCTCCCCCAGATACGCAGTATTTT.

The chain employs TRBV5-1 and TRBJ1-6, with D unclear. Germline V CDR1 and CDR2: SGHRS, YFSETQ. Between the trimmed V and J ends, which lost 0 bases and 8 bases, there was a span of 9 bases. The CDR3 has 14 amino acids. The CDR3 region has the DNA TGCGCCAGCAGCTTGGGCGGGGTCCATTCACCCCTCCACTTT. Translated, it gives CASSLGGVHSPLHF.

The chain combines TRBV4-3 with TRBJ1-5, with 11 bases matching TRBD1. The CDR3 extends over 17 amino acids. After removal of 0 bases from V and 7 bases from J, the junction contained 8 bases not matched to a gene. CDR1 is LGHNA, CDR2 YSLEER, per germline. Here the CDR3 reads CASSQDYGTGGHQPQHF. CDR3 nucleotide sequence: TGCGCCAGCAGCCAAGACTACGGGACAGGGGGTCACCAGCCCCAGCATTTT.

The rearrangement uses TRBV18 and TRBJ2-1; D might be TRBD2 (6 bases). V lost 3 bases to trimming and J lost 7 bases, with 16 bases between them. Germline V lookup: CDR1 KGHSH, CDR2 LQKENI. The CDR3 runs to 15 residues. CDR3 amino acids: CASSPPGLQANEQFF. CDR3 DNA: TGTGCCAGCTCACCCCCGGGACTCCAAGCAAATGAGCAGTTCTTC. The full variable domain, completed using reference TRBV18 and TRBJ2-1, is NAGVMQNPRHLVRRRGQEARLRCSPMKGHSHVYWYRQLPEEGLKFMVYLQKENIIDESGMPKERFSAEFPKEGPSILRIQQVVRGDSAAYFCASSPPGLQANEQFFGPGTRLTVL.

In its sample, this clone was seen once. The chain links TRBV5-1 to TRBJ1-1; 10 bases align to TRBD1. Losses at the gene ends were 2 bases for V and 2 bases for J; bases not matched to a gene: 3. The CDR3 runs 15 residues. Germline lookup yields CDR1 SGHRS and CDR2 YFSETQ. Written as DNA, the CDR3 is TGCGCCAGCAGCTTAAGGACAGGGGGTAACACTGAAGCTTTCTTT. The encoded protein is CASSLRTGGNTEAFF.

The CDR3 reads CASSLTGGEQPQHF. The CDR3 DNA sequence: TGCGCCAGCAGTCTTACAGGGGGCGAACAGCCCCAGCATTTT. This chain connects TRBV5-1 to TRBJ1-5, with TRBD1 matching 9 bases. V was clipped by 5 bases and J by 7 bases; unmatched bases: 7. The CDR3 is 14 residues long. CDR1 and CDR2 (germline): SGHRS, YFSETQ. The full variable domain, with the rest looked up from reference TRBV5-1 and TRBJ1-5, is KAGVTQTPRYLIKTRGQQVTLSCSPISGHRSVSWYQQTPGQGLQFLFEYFSETQRNKGNFPGRFSGRQFSNSRSEMNVSTLELGDSALYLCASSLTGGEQPQHFGDGTRLSIL.

This chain uses TRBV30 with TRBJ2-1; 9 bases map to TRBD2. The CDR3 covers 15 residues. The germline CDR1 and CDR2 sequences are GTSNPN and SVGIG (reference sequence). V gave up 1 base and J gave up 4 bases; unmatched junction bases: 5. CDR3 amino acids: CAWSAGTSSYNEQFF. The CDR3 bases are TGTGCCTGGAGTGCCGGGACTAGCAGTTACAATGAGCAGTTCTTC.

This clone was counted a few times. The chain links TRBV4-1 to TRBJ2-7; D uncertain. Germline V lookup: CDR1 MGHRA, CDR2 YSYEKL. This CDR3 has 15 residues. Trimming removed 1 base from V and 3 bases from J, with 13 bases in between. The CDR3 region is CASSQGLNSNYEQYF. CDR3 bases: TGCGCCAGCAGCCAAGGGTTGAACAGTAACTACGAGCAGTACTTC.

The V gene is TRBV21-1, the J gene TRBJ2-1; TRBD2 is taken as the D call from the table, unchecked against the DNA. TRBV21-1 is a listed pseudogene. CDR3 length: 13 residues. Written as DNA, the CDR3 is TGTGCCAGCAGCTCCTGGAGATGGAATGAGCAGTTCTTC. Translated, it gives CASSSWRWNEQFF.

The genes are TRBV2 and TRBJ2-3; 12 bases align to TRBD2. The CDR3 contains 14 residues. The J segment lost 10 bases and the V segment lost 1 base, leaving 3 bases of the junction unmatched. CDR1 SNHLY and CDR2 FYNNEI come from the germline V gene. The CDR3 DNA follows: TGTGCCAGCAGTGAAGGACTAGCGGGAGAGGCGCAGTATTTT. Its protein product is CASSEGLAGEAQYF.

V gene TRBV10-3 combines with J gene TRBJ1-1, with 7 bases lining up with TRBD1. Germline V gene lookup returns CDR1 ENHRY and CDR2 SYGVKD. V shed 1 base, J shed 4 bases, and the junction held 9 bases outside the gene matches. This CDR3 contains 16 residues. This chain's CDR3 is CAISELGLAGGTEAFF. The CDR3 region has the DNA TGTGCCATCAGTGAGTTGGGCTTGGCAGGGGGCACTGAAGCTTTCTTT.

The chain combines TRBV6-1 with TRBJ2-1; TRBD1 might be the D (5 bases). Germline lookup yields CDR1 MNHNS and CDR2 SASEGT. This CDR3 has 16 residues. V lost 4 bases and J lost 1, with 14 bases in between. The chain's CDR3 is CASSATGAGSYNEQFF. The CDR3 DNA sequence: TGTGCCAGCAGTGCCACTGGCGCAGGGTCCTACAATGAGCAGTTCTTC.